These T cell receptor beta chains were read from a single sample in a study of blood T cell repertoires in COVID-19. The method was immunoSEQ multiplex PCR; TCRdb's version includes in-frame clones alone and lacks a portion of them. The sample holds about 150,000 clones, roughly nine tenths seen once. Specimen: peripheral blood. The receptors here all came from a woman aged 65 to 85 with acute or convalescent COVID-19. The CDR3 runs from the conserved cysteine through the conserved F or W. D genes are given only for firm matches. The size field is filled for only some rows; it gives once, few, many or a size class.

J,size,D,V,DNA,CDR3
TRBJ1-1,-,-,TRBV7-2,TGTGCCAGCAGCTTAGCGCCCCAAGGACAAGCTGAAGCTTTCTTT,CASSLAPQGQAEAFF
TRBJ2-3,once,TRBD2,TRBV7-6,TGTGCCAGCAGCTTAGCGCTGGGTCTAGCGGGAGACGCAGATACGCAGTATTTT,CASSLALGLAGDADTQYF
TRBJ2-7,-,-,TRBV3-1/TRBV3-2,TGTGCCAGCAGCCGCGTCTCCTACGAGCAGTACTTC,CASSRVSYEQYF
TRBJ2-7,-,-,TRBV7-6,TGTGCCAGCAGCTTAGCTACGGCAGGGTACGACGAGCAGTACTTC,CASSLATAGYDEQYF
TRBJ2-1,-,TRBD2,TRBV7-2,TGTGCCAGCAGTCGAGAACGGCGGGAGTTGGGTAATGAGCAGTTCTTC,CASSRERRELGNEQFF
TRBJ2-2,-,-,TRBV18,TGTGCCAGCTCCCAAGAGCAGGGGATGCGAACCGGGGAGCTGTTTTTT,CASSQEQGMRTGELFF
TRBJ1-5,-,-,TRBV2,TGTGCCAGCAGCAGGGGTCCCTATAGCAATCAGCCCCAGCATTTT,CASSRGPYSNQPQHF
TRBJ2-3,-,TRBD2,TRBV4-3,TGCGCCAGCAGCCGGGGGGGAGGGCTTAACACAGATACGCAGTATTTT,CASSRGGGLNTDTQYF
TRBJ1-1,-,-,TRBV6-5,TGTGCCAGCAGCCGCGGTAACACTGAAGCTTTCTTT,CASSRGNTEAFF
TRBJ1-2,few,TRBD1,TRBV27,TGTGCCAGCAGCTCCGGGACAGGGTCGATTGGCTATGGCTACACCTTC,CASSSGTGSIGYGYTF
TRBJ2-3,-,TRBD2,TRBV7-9,TGTGCCAGCAGCTTCTCCACAGTTATAGCGGGGGGGCGTGTAGATACGCAGTATTTT,CASSFSTVIAGGRVDTQYF
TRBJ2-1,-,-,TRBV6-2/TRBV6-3,TGTGCCAGCAGTCATAACAGGGACAATGAGCAGTTCTTC,CASSHNRDNEQFF
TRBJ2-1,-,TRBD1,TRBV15,TGTGCCACCAGCAGAGAACCCAGGGGGCTAGCCCATGAGCAGTTCTTC,CATSREPRGLAHEQFF
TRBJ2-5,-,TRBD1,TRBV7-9,TGTGCCAGCAGCCGGCCGGGACAGGGGTACCAAGAGACCCAGTACTTC,CASSRPGQGYQETQYF
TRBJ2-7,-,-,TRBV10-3,TGTGCCATCAGTGTTTCGTCCTACGAGCAGTACTTC,CAISVSSYEQYF
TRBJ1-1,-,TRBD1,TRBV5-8,TGTGCCAGCAGCTTGGGTGACAGGGCAGAGCCGGCTTTCTTT,CASSLGDRAEPAFF
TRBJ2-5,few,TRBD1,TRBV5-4,TGTGCCAGCAGCTTGGGGGGGACAGGGGGCATTATGGAGACCCAGTACTTC,CASSLGGTGGIMETQYF
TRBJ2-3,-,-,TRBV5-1,TGCGCCAGCAGCTTGGGCGGCAGAAACGCAGATACGCAGTATTTT,CASSLGGRNADTQYF
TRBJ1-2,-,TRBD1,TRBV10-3,TGTGCCATCAGTTATACAGGGACAGGGAACTATGGCTACACCTTC,CAISYTGTGNYGYTF
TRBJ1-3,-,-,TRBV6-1,TGTGCCAGCAGTGAACGTGGCAGGGCGGACACCATATATTTT,CASSERGRADTIYF
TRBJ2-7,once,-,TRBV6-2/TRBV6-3,TGTGCCAGCAGTTACAGGGGGTTCTTCTCCTACGAGCAGTACTTC,CASSYRGFFSYEQYF
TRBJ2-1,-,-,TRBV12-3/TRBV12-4,TGTGCCAGCAGCAATGACAGGTACAATGAGCAGTTCTTC,CASSNDRYNEQFF
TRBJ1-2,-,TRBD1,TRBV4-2,TGTGCCAGCAGTCAGACAGGGGAGTATGGCTACACCTTC,CASSQTGEYGYTF
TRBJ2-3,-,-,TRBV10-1,TGCGCCAGCAGTGAGTCGAGGGTCCCAGATACGCAGTATTTT,CASSESRVPDTQYF
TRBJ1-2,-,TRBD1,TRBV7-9,TGTGCCAGCAACAACCCGGACAGGGCGGGCGGCTACACCTTC,CASNNPDRAGGYTF
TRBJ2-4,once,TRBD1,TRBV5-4,TGTGCCAGCAGCCCGGGACAGAAGAACATTCAGTACTTC,CASSPGQKNIQYF
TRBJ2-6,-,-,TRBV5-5,TGTGCCAGCAGCCGGCGCGGTACCTCTGGGGCCAACGTCCTGACTTTC,CASSRRGTSGANVLTF
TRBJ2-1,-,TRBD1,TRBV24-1,TGTGCCACCAGTGACCCCGGGACAGGGACCTACAATGAGCAGTTCTTC,CATSDPGTGTYNEQFF
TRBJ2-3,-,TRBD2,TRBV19,TGTGCCAGTAGTCCCCAGCGCTTCGGGGGGGCAGATACGCAGTATTTT,CASSPQRFGGADTQYF
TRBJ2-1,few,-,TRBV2,TGTGCCAGCAGTGCACAGGTTTCCTACAATGAGCAGTTCTTC,CASSAQVSYNEQFF
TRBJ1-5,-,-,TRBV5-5,TGTGCCAGCAGTATTTCCTTGTCGGATCAGCCCCAGCATTTT,CASSISLSDQPQHF
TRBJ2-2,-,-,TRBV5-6,TGTGCCAGCAGCAGGTGGAGGGGTAACACCGGGGAGCTGTTTTTT,CASSRWRGNTGELFF
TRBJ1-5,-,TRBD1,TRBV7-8,TGTGCCAGCAGCTCAGGACAGGGGAAGAATCAGCCCCAGCATTTT,CASSSGQGKNQPQHF
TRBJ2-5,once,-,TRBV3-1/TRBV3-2,TGTGCCAGCTGGCCCTCTGGTGGAGGGGGGGCGACCCAGTACTTC,CASWPSGGGGATQYF
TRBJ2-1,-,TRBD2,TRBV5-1,TGCGCCAGCAGCTTCCTGGGACTAGGTAACAATGAGCAGTTCTTC,CASSFLGLGNNEQFF
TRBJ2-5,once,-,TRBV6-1,TGTGCCAGCAGTGAATCGGGGTACGGCGAGACCCAGTACTTC,CASSESGYGETQYF
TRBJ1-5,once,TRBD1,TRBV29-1,TGCAGCGTCGGGACAGGGTCCAATCAGCCCCAGCATTTT,CSVGTGSNQPQHF
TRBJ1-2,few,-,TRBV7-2,TGTGCCAGCAGCCGGGACAAAGGAGTCTATGGCTACACCTTC,CASSRDKGVYGYTF
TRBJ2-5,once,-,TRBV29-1,TGCAGCGTTCGTCGGGGGCAAGAGACCCAGTACTTC,CSVRRGQETQYF
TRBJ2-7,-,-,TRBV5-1,TGCGCCAGCAGCTTGGGGCACTACGAGCAGTACTTC,CASSLGHYEQYF
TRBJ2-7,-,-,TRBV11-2,TGTGCCAGCAGCTTAGAGGGAGGTCCCACCTACGAGCAGTACTTC,CASSLEGGPTYEQYF
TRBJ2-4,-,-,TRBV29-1,TGCAGCGGTAGGACGGGAAAAAACATTCAGTACTTC,CSGRTGKNIQYF
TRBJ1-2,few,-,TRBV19,TGTGCCAGTAGTCGAGTCACCGGGACTACATATGGCTACACCTTC,CASSRVTGTTYGYTF
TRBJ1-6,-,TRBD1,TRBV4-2,TGTGCCAGCAGCCAAGTTGGGTTGTGGGGACAGGGTACCGCCAGTTATAATTCACCCCTCCACTTT,CASSQVGLWGQGTASYNSPLHF
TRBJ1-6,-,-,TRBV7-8,TGTGCCAGCAGCTTATCCCTCTCCTATAATTCACCCCTCCACTTT,CASSLSLSYNSPLHF
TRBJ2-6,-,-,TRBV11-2,TGTGCCAGCACCGACCGCGACAGGCCGATCTCTGGGGCCAACGTCCTGACTTTC,CASTDRDRPISGANVLTF